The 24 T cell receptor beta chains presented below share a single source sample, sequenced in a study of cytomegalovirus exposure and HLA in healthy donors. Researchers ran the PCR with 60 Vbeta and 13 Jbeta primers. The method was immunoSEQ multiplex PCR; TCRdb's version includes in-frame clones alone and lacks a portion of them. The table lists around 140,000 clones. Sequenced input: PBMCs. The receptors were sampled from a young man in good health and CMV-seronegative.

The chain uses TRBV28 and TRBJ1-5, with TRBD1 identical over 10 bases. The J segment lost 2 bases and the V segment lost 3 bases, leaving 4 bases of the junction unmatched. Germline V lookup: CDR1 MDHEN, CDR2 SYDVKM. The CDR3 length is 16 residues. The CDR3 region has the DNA TGTGCCAGCAGTTTCCCCGGGACAGGGGGCAATCAGCCCCAGCATTTT. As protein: CASSFPGTGGNQPQHF.

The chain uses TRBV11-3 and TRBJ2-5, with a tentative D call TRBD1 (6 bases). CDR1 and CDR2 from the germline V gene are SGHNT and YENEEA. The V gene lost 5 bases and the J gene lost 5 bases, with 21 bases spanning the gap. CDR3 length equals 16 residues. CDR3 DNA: TGTGCCAGCAGCACATCCGGACAGATATCGGATGAGACCCAGTACTTC. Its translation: CASSTSGQISDETQYF.

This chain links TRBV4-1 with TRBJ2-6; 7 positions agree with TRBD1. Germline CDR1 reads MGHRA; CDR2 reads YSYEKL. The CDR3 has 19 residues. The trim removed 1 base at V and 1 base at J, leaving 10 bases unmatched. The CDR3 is CASSQAGWAGGSGANVLTF. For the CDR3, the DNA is TGCGCCAGCAGCCAAGCCGGTTGGGCAGGGGGATCTGGGGCCAACGTCCTGACTTTC.

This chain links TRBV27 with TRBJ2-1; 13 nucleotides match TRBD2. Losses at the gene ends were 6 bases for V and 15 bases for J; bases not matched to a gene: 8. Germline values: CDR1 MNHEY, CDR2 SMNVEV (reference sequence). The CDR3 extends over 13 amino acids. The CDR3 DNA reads TGTGCCAGCAGCCCCGGACTAGCGGGGGTGGGGTTCTTC. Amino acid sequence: CASSPGLAGVGFF.

The CDR3 DNA sequence: TGCAGCGTTGAAGGGGACAACTCTGGAAACACCATATATTTT. Residues: CSVEGDNSGNTIYF. V usage is TRBV29-1 and J usage is TRBJ1-3, with D possibly being TRBD1 (6 bases). CDR3 length: 14 amino acids. Germline loops: CDR1 SQVTM, CDR2 ANQGSEA. Trimming stripped 1 base from V and 0 bases from J, with 7 bases between.

The CDR3 DNA reads TGTGCCAGCAGCCCTCAGGGGGGTTATGGCTACACCTTC. This gives the protein CASSPQGGYGYTF. This chain links TRBV7-8 with TRBJ1-2, with 7 bases fitting TRBD1. This CDR3 is 13 amino acids long. Germline CDR1 SGHVS, CDR2 FQNEAQ. V shed 5 bases, J shed 5 bases, and the junction held 5 bases outside the gene matches.

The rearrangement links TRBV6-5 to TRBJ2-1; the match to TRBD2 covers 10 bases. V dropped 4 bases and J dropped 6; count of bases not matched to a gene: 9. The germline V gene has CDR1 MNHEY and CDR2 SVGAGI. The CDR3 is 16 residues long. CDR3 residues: CASSLLLAGVANEQFF. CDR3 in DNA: TGTGCCAGCAGTTTACTCCTAGCGGGAGTAGCCAATGAGCAGTTCTTC.

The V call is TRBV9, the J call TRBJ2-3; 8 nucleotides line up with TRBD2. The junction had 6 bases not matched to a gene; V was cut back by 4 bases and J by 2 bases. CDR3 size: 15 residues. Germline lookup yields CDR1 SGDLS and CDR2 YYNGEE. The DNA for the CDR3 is TGTGCCAGCAGCTCTAGCGGGTCCTACACAGATACGCAGTATTTT. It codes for CASSSSGSYTDTQYF.

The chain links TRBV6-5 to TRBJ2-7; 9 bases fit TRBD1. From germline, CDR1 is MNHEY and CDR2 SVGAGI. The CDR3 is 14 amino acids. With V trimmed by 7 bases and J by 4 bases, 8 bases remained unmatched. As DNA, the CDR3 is TGTGCCAGCAATAGAGACAGGGGGGCATACGAGCAGTACTTC. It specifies CASNRDRGAYEQYF.

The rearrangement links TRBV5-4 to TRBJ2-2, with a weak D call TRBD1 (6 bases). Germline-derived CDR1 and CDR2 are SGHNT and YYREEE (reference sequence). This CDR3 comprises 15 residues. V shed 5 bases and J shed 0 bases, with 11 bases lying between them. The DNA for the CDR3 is TGTGCCAGCAGGTCGGGACAACCGAACACCGGGGAGCTGTTTTTT. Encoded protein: CASRSGQPNTGELFF.

CDR3 region: CASRLDRDPMYNGYTF. The CDR3 nucleotides are TGTGCCAGCAGGCTGGACAGGGACCCCATGTATAATGGCTACACCTTC. The chain links TRBV28 to TRBJ1-2, with 8 positions matching TRBD1. The CDR3 sequence is 16 residues long. Germline CDR1 reads MDHEN; CDR2 reads SYDVKM. V was pared by 6 bases and J by 6 bases, with 15 bases of the junction left unmatched.

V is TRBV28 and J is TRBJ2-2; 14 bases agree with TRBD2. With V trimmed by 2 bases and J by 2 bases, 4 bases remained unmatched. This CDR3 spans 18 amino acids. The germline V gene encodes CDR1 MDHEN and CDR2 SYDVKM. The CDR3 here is CASSLVGLAGENTGELFF. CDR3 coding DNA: TGTGCCAGCAGTTTAGTGGGACTAGCGGGGGAAAACACCGGGGAGCTGTTTTTT.

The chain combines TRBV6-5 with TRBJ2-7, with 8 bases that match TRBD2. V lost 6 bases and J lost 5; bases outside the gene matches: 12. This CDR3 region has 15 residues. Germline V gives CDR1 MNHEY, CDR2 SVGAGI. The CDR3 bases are TGTGCCAGCAGCTCTATTCAGGGACTAGAGGACGAGCAGTACTTC. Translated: CASSSIQGLEDEQYF.

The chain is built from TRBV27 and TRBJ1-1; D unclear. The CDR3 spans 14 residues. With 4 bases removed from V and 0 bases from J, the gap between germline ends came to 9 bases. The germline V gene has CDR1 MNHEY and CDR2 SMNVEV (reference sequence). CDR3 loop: CASSYTEMNTEAFF. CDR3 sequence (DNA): TGTGCCAGCAGTTATACAGAGATGAACACTGAAGCTTTCTTT.

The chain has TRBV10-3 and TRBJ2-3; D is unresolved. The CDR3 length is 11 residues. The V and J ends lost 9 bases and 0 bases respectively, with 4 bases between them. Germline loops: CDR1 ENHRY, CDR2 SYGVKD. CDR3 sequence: CAIRSTDTQYF. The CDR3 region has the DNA TGTGCCATTCGGAGCACAGATACGCAGTATTTT.

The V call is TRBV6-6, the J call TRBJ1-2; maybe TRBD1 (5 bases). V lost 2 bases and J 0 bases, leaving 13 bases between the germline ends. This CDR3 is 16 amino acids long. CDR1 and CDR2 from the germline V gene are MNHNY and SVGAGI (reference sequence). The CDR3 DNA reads TGTGCCAGCAGTTACGGGAGGGACTGGACTAACTATGGCTACACCTTC. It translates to CASSYGRDWTNYGYTF.

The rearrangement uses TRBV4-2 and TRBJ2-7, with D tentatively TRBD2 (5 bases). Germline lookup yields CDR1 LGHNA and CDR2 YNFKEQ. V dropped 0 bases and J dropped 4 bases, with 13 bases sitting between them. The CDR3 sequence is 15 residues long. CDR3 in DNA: TGTGCCAGCAGCCAAGATGGGGTACCGGGATACGAGCAGTACTTC. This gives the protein CASSQDGVPGYEQYF.

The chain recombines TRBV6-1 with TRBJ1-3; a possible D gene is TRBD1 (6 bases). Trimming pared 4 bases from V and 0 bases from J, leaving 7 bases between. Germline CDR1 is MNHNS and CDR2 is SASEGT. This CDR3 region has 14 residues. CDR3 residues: CASSAGVSGNTIYF. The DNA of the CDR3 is TGTGCCAGCAGTGCAGGGGTCTCTGGAAACACCATATATTTT.

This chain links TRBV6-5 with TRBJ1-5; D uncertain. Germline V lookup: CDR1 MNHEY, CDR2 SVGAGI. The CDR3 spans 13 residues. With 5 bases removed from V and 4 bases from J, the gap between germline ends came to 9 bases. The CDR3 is CASSQRTNQPQHF. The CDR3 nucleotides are TGTGCCAGCAGTCAGCGGACGAATCAGCCCCAGCATTTT.

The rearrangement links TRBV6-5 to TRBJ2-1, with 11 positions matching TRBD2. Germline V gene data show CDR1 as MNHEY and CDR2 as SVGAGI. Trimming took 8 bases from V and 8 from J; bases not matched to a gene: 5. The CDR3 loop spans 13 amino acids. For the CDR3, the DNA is TGTGCCAGCTCGGTAGCGGGGGGGTATGAGCAGTTCTTC. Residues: CASSVAGGYEQFF.

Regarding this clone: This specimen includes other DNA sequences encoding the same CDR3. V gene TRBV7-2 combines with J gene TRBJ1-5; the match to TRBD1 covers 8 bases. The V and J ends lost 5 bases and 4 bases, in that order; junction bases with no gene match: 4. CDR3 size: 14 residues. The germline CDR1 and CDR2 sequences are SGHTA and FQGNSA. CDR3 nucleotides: TGTGCCAGCAGCCTCAGACAGGGGAATCAGCCCCAGCATTTT. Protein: CASSLRQGNQPQHF.

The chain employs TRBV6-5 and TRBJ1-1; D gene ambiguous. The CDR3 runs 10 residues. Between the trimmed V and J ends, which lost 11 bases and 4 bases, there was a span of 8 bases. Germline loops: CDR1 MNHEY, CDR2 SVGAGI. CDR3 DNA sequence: TGTGCCGCCGGAGGCACTGAAGCTTTCTTT. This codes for CAAGGTEAFF.

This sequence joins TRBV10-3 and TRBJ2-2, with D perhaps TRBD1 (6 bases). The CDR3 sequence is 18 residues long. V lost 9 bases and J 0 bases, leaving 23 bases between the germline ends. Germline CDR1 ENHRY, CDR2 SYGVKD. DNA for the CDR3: TGTGCCATAAGCAAAGTAGGGCCCAGGGGCTCGAACACCGGGGAGCTGTTTTTT. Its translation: CAISKVGPRGSNTGELFF.

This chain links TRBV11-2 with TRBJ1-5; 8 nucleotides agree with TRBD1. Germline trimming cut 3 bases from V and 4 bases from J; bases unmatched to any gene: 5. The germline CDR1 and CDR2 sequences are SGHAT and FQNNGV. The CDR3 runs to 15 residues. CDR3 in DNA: TGTGCCAGCAGCTTCGGACAGGGAACGAATCAGCCCCAGCATTTT. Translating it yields CASSFGQGTNQPQHF.